The sequence of this T cell receptor beta chain was determined in a study of blood T cell repertoires in COVID-19. Study-level information: Sample material is recorded as cDNA or gDNA derived from T cells, B-cell-depleted T cells, or PBMCs.

The CDR3 contains 14 residues. The germline CDR1 and CDR2 sequences are MDHEN and SYDVKM. V lost 7 bases and J 4 bases, leaving 17 bases between the germline ends. As processed by the authors: Estimates of nucleated cell counts were drawn from the amplification of reference gene primers. TCRdb keeps only in-frame clones here, not all; method: immunoSEQ multiplex PCR. V, J and clone size were drawn from that table, and D and trimming were deduced from the DNA. The sample has some 350,000 clones; 88% are singletons. Seattle cases were enrolled at active infection and followed longitudinally. V is TRBV28 and J is TRBJ2-7; possible D gene TRBD1, 8 bases. What was sequenced was peripheral blood. The sequence was collected from a woman aged 70-85 years with COVID-19, enrolled during active disease. CDR3 sequence reads: CASTSTGEGYEQYF. As DNA, the CDR3 is TGTGCCAGCACGTCGACAGGGGAGGGATACGAGCAGTACTTC.